The sequence of this T cell receptor (beta chain) was determined in a study of blood T cell repertoires in COVID-19. In the study overall: COVID-19 samples collected from the United States, Italy and Spain covered acute and convalescent phases. Nucleic acid was either cDNA or gDNA, and it came from T cells, B-cell-depleted T cells, or PBMCs.

This CDR3 has 15 amino acids. Germline V gene lookup returns CDR1 SEHNR and CDR2 FQNEAQ (reference sequence). V shed 4 bases and J shed 7 bases, with 20 bases lying between them. In the original processing: Amplification from reference gene primers served as the basis for estimated nucleated cell counts. TCRdb's table, derived via immunoSEQ multiplex PCR, lists solely in-frame clones and lacks some. The V and J calls and clone size were taken over from that table, and D and trimming were inferred from the DNA. The sample includes about 160,000 clones, approximately 95% of them seen just once. The sequenced material came from peripheral blood. The TCR originated in a woman in her 50s with acute or convalescent COVID-19. V and J are TRBV7-9 and TRBJ2-7; the D gene is possibly TRBD1 (5 bases). The CDR3 nucleotides are TGTGCCAGCAGCTCCCAAGTGGCCAGGGCTGGAGAGCAGTACTTC. Encoded protein: CASSSQVARAGEQYF.